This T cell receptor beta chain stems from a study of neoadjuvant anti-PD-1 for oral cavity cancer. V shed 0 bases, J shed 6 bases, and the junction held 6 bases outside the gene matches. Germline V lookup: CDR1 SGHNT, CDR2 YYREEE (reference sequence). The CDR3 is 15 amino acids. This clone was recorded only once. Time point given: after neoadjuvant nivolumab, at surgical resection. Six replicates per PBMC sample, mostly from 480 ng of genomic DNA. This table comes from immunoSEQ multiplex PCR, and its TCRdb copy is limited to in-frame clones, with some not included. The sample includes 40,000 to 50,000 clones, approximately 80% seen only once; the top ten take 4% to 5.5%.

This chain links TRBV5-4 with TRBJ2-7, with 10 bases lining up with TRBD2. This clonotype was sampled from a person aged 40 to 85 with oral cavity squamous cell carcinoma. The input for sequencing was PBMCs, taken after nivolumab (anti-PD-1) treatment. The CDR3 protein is CASSLGGAGGREQYF. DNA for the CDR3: TGTGCCAGCAGCTTGGGTGGAGCGGGGGGGCGCGAGCAGTACTTC.